This T cell receptor (beta chain) was identified during a study of cytomegalovirus exposure and HLA in healthy donors. 13 Jbeta primers and 60 Vbeta primers were used for the PCR. In the authors' methods: Around 10 million of the about 80 million unique TCR beta chains counted in a later analysis were shared. Produced via immunoSEQ multiplex PCR; TCRdb's table is partial and in-frame only. The DNA was the basis for D and trimming; V, J and clone size are from that table. The sample includes about 160,000 clones, 70% to 90% of them seen just once. This TCR was recovered from a man between 18 and 35 years old in good health and CMV-seropositive. Sequencing input: PBMCs.

CDR3 nucleotide sequence: TGCGCCAGCAGCTTAGGAGGTAACGGGGAGCTGTTTTTT. Translation: CASSLGGNGELFF. The genes are TRBV5-1 and TRBJ2-2; perhaps TRBD2 as D (5 bases). Looked up from germline, CDR1 is SGHRS and CDR2 is YFSETQ. The CDR3 length is 13 residues. Deletions cut 2 bases from V and 7 bases from J, with 9 bases between. Using reference TRBV5-1 and TRBJ2-2 for the parts outside the CDR3, the full variable domain is KAGVTQTPRYLIKTRGQQVTLSCSPISGHRSVSWYQQTPGQGLQFLFEYFSETQRNKGNFPGRFSGRQFSNSRSEMNVSTLELGDSALYLCASSLGGNGELFFGEGSRLTVL.